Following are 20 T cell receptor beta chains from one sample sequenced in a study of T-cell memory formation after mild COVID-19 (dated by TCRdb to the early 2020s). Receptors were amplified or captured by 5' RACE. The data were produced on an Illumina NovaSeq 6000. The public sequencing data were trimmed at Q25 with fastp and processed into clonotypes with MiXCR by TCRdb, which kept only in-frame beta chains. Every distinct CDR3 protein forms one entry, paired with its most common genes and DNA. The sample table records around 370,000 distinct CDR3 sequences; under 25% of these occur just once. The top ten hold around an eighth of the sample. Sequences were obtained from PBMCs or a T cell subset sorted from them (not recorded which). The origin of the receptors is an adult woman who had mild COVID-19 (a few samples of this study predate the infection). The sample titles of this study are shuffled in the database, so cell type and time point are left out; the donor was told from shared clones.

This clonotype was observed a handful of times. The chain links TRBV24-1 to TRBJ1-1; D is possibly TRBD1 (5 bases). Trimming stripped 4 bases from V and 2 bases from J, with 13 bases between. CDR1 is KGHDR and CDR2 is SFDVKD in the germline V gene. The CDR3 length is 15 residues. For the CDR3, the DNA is TGTGCCACCAGTGACTCCCGGGGCCGAAACACTGAAGCTTTCTTT. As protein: CATSDSRGRNTEAFF.

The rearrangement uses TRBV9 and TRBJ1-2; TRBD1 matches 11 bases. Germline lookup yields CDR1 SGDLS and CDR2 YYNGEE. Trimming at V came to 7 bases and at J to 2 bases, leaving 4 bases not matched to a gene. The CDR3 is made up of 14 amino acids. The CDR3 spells CASEGQGVNYGYTF. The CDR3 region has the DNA TGTGCCAGCGAGGGACAGGGGGTAAACTATGGCTACACCTTC. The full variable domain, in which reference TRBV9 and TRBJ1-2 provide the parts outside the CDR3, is DSGVTQTPKHLITATGQRVTLRCSPRSGDLSVYWYQQSLDQGLQFLIQYYNGEERAKGNILERFSAQQFPDLHSELNLSSLELGDSALYFCASEGQGVNYGYTFGSGTRLTVV.

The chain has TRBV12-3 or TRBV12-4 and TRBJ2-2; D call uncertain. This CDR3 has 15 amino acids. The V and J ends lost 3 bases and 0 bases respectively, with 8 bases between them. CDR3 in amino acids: CASSFGRSNTGELFF. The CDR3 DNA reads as TGTGCCAGCAGTTTCGGCCGTTCGAACACCGGGGAGCTGTTTTTT.

In DNA form, the CDR3 reads TGTGCCAGCTATAACAGGGTTCTGGCCACTGAAGCTTTCTTT. It is translated as CASYNRVLATEAFF. The rearrangement uses TRBV12-3 or TRBV12-4 and TRBJ1-1; a possible D gene is TRBD1 (6 bases). The CDR3 extends over 14 amino acids. The V and J ends lost 8 bases and 4 bases respectively, with 17 bases between them.

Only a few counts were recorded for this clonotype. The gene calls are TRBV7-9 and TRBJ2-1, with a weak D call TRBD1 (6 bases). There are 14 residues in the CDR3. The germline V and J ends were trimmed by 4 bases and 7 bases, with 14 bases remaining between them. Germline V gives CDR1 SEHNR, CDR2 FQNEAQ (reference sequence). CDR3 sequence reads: CASSSPGQENEQFF. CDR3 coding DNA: TGTGCCAGCAGCTCGCCGGGACAAGAGAATGAGCAGTTCTTC.

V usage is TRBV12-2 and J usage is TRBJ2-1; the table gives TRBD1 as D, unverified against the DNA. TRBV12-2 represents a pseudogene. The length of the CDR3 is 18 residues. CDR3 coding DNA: TGTGCAAGTCGCTTAGAGGTCCACGGGGAATCCTCCTACAATGAGCAGTTCTTC. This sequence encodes CASRLEVHGESSYNEQFF.

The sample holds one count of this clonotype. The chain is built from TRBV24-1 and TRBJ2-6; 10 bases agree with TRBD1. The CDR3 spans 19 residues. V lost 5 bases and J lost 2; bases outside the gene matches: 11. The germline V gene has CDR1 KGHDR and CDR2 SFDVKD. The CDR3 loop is CATSVGRGTGEPGANVLTF. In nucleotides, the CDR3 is TGTGCCACCAGTGTCGGACGAGGGACAGGGGAGCCTGGGGCCAACGTCCTGACTTTC.

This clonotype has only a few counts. In nucleotides, the CDR3 is TGCAGCGATGGGACAGTTCCCACAGATACGCAGTATTTT. It encodes CSDGTVPTDTQYF. The chain carries TRBV29-1 and TRBJ2-3, with 7 bases aligning to TRBD1. The J segment lost 2 bases and the V segment lost 7 bases, leaving 6 bases of the junction unmatched. Germline values: CDR1 SQVTM, CDR2 ANQGSEA. The CDR3 extends over 13 amino acids.

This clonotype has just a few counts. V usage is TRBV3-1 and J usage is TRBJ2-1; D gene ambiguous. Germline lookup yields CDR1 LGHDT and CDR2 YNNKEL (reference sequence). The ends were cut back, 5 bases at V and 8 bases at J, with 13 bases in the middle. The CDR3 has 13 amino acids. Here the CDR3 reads CASSRGDSDEQFF. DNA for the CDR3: TGTGCCAGCAGCAGAGGAGATTCGGATGAGCAGTTCTTC.

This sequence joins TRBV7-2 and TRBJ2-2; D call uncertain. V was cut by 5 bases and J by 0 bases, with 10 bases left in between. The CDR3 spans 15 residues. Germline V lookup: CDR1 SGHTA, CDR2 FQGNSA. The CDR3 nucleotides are TGTGCCAGCAGCCCAGCGTTCGCGAACACCGGGGAGCTGTTTTTT. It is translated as CASSPAFANTGELFF. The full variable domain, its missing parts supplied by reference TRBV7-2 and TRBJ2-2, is GAGVSQSPSNKVTEKGKDVELRCDPISGHTALYWYRQSLGQGLEFLIYFQGNSAPDKSGLPSDRFSAERTGGSVSTLTIQRTQQEDSAVYLCASSPAFANTGELFFGEGSRLTVL.

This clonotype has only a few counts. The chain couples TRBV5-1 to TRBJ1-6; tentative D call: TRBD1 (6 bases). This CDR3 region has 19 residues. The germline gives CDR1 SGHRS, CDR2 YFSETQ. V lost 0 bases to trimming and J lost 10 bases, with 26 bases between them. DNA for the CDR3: TGCGCCAGCAGCTTGGGGTTACGGGGGGCCCATCCGTATGGATCACCCCTCCACTTT. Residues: CASSLGLRGAHPYGSPLHF. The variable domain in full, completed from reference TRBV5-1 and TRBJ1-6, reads KAGVTQTPRYLIKTRGQQVTLSCSPISGHRSVSWYQQTPGQGLQFLFEYFSETQRNKGNFPGRFSGRQFSNSRSEMNVSTLELGDSALYLCASSLGLRGAHPYGSPLHFGNGTRLTVT.

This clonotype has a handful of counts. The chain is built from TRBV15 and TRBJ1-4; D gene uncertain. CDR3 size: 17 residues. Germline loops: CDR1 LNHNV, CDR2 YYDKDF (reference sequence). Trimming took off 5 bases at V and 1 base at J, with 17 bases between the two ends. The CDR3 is CATSAPWAPLTNEKLFF. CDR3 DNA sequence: TGTGCCACCAGCGCCCCATGGGCCCCCCTAACTAATGAAAAACTGTTTTTT. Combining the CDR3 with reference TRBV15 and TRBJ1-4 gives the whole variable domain DAMVIQNPRYQVTQFGKPVTLSCSQTLNHNVMYWYQQKSSQAPKLLFHYYDKDFNNEADTPDNFQSRRPNTSFCFLDIRSPGLGDTAMYLCATSAPWAPLTNEKLFFGSGTQLSVL.

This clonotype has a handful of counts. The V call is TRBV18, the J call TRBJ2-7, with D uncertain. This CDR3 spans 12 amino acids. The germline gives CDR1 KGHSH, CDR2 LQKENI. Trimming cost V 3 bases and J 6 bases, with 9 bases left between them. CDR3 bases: TGTGCCAGCTCACCCTCCACATCCGAGCAGTACTTC. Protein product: CASSPSTSEQYF.

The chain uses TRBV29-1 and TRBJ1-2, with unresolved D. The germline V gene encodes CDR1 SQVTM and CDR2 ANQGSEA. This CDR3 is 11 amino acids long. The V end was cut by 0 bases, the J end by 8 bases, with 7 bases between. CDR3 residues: CSVEEGFGYTF. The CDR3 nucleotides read TGCAGCGTTGAAGAGGGGTTCGGCTACACCTTC.

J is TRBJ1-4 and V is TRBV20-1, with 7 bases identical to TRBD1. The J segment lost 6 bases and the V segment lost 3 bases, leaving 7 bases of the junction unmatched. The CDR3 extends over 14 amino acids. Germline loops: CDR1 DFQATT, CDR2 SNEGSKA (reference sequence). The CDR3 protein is CSASQGGRHEKLFF. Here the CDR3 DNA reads TGCAGTGCTAGCCAGGGGGGAAGGCATGAAAAACTGTTTTTT.

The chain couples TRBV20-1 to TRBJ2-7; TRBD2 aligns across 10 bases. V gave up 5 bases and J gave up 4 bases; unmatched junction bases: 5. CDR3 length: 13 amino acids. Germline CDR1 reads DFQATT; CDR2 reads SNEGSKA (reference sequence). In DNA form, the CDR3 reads TGCAGTGCTCCTACTAGCGGGGATTACGAGCAGTACTTC. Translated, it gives CSAPTSGDYEQYF.

CDR3 in DNA: TGTGCCAGCAGCTTTGGGACAGGGTTGAACACTGAAGCTTTCTTT. Its translation is CASSFGTGLNTEAFF. The chain combines TRBV7-2 with TRBJ1-1; TRBD1 matches at 9 bases. Trimming took 3 bases from V and 0 from J; bases not matched to a gene: 2. The CDR3 covers 15 residues. Germline values: CDR1 SGHTA, CDR2 FQGNSA.

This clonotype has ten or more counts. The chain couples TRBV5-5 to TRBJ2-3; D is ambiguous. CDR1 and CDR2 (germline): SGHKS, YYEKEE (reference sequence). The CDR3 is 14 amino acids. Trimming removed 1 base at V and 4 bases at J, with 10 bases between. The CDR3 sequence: CASSLYSSSDTQYF. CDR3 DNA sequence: TGTGCCAGCAGCTTGTATTCATCCTCAGATACGCAGTATTTT.

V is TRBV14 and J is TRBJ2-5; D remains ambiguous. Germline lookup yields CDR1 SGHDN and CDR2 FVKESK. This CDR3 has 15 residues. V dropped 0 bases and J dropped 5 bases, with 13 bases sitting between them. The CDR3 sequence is CASSQDRDHRETQYF. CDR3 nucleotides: TGTGCCAGCAGCCAAGATCGAGACCATCGGGAGACCCAGTACTTC. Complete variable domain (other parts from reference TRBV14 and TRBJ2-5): EAGVTQFPSHSVIEKGQTVTLRCDPISGHDNLYWYRRVMGKEIKFLLHFVKESKQDESGMPNNRFLAERTGGTYSTLKVQPAELEDSGVYFCASSQDRDHRETQYFGPGTRLLVL.

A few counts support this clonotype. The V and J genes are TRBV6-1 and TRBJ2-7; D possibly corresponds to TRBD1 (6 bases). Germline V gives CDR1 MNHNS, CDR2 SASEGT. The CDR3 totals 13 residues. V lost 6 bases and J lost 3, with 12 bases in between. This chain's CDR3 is CASSRDTYYEQYF. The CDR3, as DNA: TGTGCCAGCAGCCGGGACACATACTACGAGCAGTACTTC.